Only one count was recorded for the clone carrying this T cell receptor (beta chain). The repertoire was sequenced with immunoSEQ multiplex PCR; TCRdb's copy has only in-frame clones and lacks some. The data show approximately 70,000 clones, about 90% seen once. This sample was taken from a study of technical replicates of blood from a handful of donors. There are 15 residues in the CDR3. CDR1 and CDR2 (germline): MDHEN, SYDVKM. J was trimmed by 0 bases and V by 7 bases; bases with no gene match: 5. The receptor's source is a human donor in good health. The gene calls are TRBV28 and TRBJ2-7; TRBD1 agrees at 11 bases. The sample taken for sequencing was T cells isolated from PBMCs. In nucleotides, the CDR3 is TGTGCCAGCATTCCTGGGACAGGGGGCTCCTACGAGCAGTACTTC. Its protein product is CASIPGTGGSYEQYF.